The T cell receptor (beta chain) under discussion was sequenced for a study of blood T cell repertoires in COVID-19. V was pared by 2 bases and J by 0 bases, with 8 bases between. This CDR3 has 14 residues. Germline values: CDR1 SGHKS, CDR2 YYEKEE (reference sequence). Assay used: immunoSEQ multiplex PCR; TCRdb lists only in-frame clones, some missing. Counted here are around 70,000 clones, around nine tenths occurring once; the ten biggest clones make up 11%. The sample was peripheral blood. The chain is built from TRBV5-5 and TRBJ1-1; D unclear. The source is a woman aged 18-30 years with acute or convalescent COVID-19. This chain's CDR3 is CASSLQKMNTEAFF. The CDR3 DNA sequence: TGTGCCAGCAGCTTACAGAAGATGAACACTGAAGCTTTCTTT.